This TCR beta chain was identified in a study of blood T cell repertoires in COVID-19. Germline V gene lookup returns CDR1 SGHDN and CDR2 FVKESK. This CDR3 spans 12 amino acids. V gave up 5 bases and J gave up 3 bases, with 7 bases separating them. Libraries were prepared by immunoSEQ multiplex PCR; TCRdb keeps only in-frame clonotypes and omits some of them. The data show 200,000 or so clones, 80% to 85% seen once. The source material was peripheral blood. The TCR originated in a woman between 25 and 40 years old with acute or convalescent COVID-19. The chain combines TRBV14 with TRBJ1-2; tentative D call: TRBD1 (5 bases). CDR3 in amino acids: CASSRGYYGYTF. CDR3 nucleotide sequence: TGTGCCAGCAGCAGGGGATACTATGGCTACACCTTC.